These 23 T cell receptor beta chains were sequenced from one sample in a study of blood T cell repertoires in COVID-19 (dated by TCRdb to between 2020 and 2021). Library preparation used the immunoSEQ multiplex PCR assay. The table comes from immuneACCESS by way of TCRdb, which keeps in-frame sequences with V and J called. Part of the clones is missing from these tables; in studies checked, under half for an unresolved V gene and the rest for unknown reasons. The sample table holds about 170,000 clones, of which approximately 82% were seen once. The ten largest clonotypes hold roughly 20% of the sample. Sequenced material: peripheral blood. All receptors derive from an elderly woman with acute or convalescent COVID-19.

This chain joins TRBV7-2 and TRBJ1-5, with TRBD1 as a possible D gene (5 bases). Between the trimmed V and J ends, which lost 0 bases and 6 bases, there was a span of 9 bases. Per the germline V gene, CDR1 is SGHTA and CDR2 is FQGNSA. The CDR3 is made up of 14 amino acids. The CDR3 sequence: CASSLAIRGQPQHF. The CDR3 DNA reads as TGTGCCAGCAGCTTAGCGATAAGGGGTCAGCCCCAGCATTTT.

The V gene is TRBV20-1, the J gene TRBJ2-1; TRBD2 might be the D (5 bases). CDR3 length: 11 residues. Germline CDR1 reads DFQATT; CDR2 reads SNEGSKA (reference sequence). The CDR3 loop is CRARGNNEQFF. The CDR3, as DNA: TGCAGGGCCCGGGGAAACAATGAGCAGTTCTTC.

The V gene is TRBV6-5, the J gene TRBJ2-7; the match to TRBD2 covers 10 bases. CDR3 length equals 15 residues. The V gene end was trimmed by 4 bases and the J gene end by 2 bases; junction bases not matched to a gene: 5. Per the germline V gene, CDR1 is MNHEY and CDR2 is SVGAGI. CDR3 in amino acids: CASSSTSGLPYEQYF. The CDR3 DNA reads TGTGCCAGCAGTTCGACTAGCGGGTTACCCTACGAGCAGTACTTC.

The chain uses TRBV4-2 and TRBJ2-2; 10 bases map to TRBD2. The ends lost 3 bases at V and 3 bases at J; junction bases unmatched: 4. CDR3 length: 16 residues. The germline V gene has CDR1 LGHNA and CDR2 YNFKEQ. DNA for the CDR3: TGTGCCAGCAGCCATCCCAGCGGGAGGGACACCGGGGAGCTGTTTTTT. This gives the protein CASSHPSGRDTGELFF.

In its sample, this clone was seen a few times. The chain uses TRBV28 and TRBJ1-2; possible D gene TRBD1, 5 bases. The V end was cut by 1 base, the J end by 4 bases, with 13 bases between. The CDR3 spans 15 residues. The germline V gene encodes CDR1 MDHEN and CDR2 SYDVKM. CDR3 amino acids: CASSLSVQGGYGYTF. CDR3 DNA: TGTGCCAGCAGTTTATCGGTCCAGGGTGGCTATGGCTACACCTTC.

The gene calls are TRBV27 and TRBJ1-4; the D gene is possibly TRBD1 (5 bases). Trimming cost V 6 bases and J 5 bases, with 10 bases left between them. The germline gives CDR1 MNHEY, CDR2 SMNVEV (reference sequence). The CDR3 spans 13 residues. CDR3: CASRGALNEKLFF. CDR3 in DNA: TGTGCCAGCAGAGGGGCACTAAATGAAAAACTGTTTTTT.

V gene TRBV25-1 combines with J gene TRBJ1-2; D is unclear. Germline CDR1 reads MGHDK; CDR2 reads SYGVNS. The CDR3 has 15 residues. Trimming took off 3 bases at V and 4 bases at J, with 15 bases between the two ends. CDR3 sequence reads: CASSDPGTKSYGYTF. The CDR3 DNA is TGTGCCAGCAGTGATCCGGGTACGAAGAGCTATGGCTACACCTTC.

The rearrangement joins TRBV7-9 to TRBJ1-1, with no clear D. Per germline, CDR1 SEHNR and CDR2 FQNEAQ (reference sequence). The ends were cut back, 2 bases at V and 0 bases at J, with 10 bases in the middle. The CDR3 totals 15 residues. CDR3 amino acids: CASSLSESMNTEAFF. The CDR3 DNA is TGTGCCAGCAGCTTATCCGAGAGCATGAACACTGAAGCTTTCTTT.

V and J are TRBV27 and TRBJ1-5, with 8 positions matching TRBD1. The CDR3 contains 15 residues. Germline V lookup: CDR1 MNHEY, CDR2 SMNVEV (reference sequence). The ends lost 4 bases at V and 2 bases at J; junction bases unmatched: 4. This CDR3 is CASSSGGLGNQPQHF. The DNA of the CDR3 is TGTGCCAGCAGTTCAGGGGGCTTGGGCAATCAGCCCCAGCATTTT.

The J gene is TRBJ2-5, the V gene TRBV10-3, with 7 bases fitting TRBD2. Trimming cost V 10 bases and J 3 bases; bases outside gene matches: 8. The germline V gene has CDR1 ENHRY and CDR2 SYGVKD. The CDR3 length is 13 residues. In DNA, the CDR3 is TGTGCCACCCAAAGACTAGCTGAAGAGACCCAGTACTTC. It is translated as CATQRLAEETQYF.

This chain uses TRBV27 with TRBJ1-2, with D hard to call. The CDR3 contains 16 residues. CDR1 and CDR2 from the germline V gene are MNHEY and SMNVEV (reference sequence). Deletions cut 9 bases from V and 5 bases from J, with 25 bases between. The CDR3 DNA follows: TGTGCCAGTAAGCCCCGGTTGGAGTTTGATTGGTATGGCTACACCTTC. It codes for CASKPRLEFDWYGYTF.

The V call is TRBV10-2, the J call TRBJ2-7, with TRBD2 identical over 9 bases. V shed 3 bases, J shed 3 bases, and the junction held 6 bases outside the gene matches. The V gene's germline CDR1 is WSHSY and CDR2 SAAADI. The CDR3 spans 15 residues. CDR3: CASSDRAGGFYEQYF. The CDR3 bases are TGCGCCAGCAGTGATAGGGCGGGAGGGTTCTACGAGCAGTACTTC.

CDR3 sequence reads: CASSYSPGGGYGYTF. CDR3 nucleotide sequence: TGTGCCAGCAGTTACTCTCCAGGGGGCGGTTATGGCTACACCTTC. V and J are TRBV6-5 and TRBJ1-2, with 8 bases identical to TRBD1. Per the germline V gene, CDR1 is MNHEY and CDR2 is SVGAGI. The CDR3 spans 15 residues. V gave up 0 bases and J gave up 5 bases; unmatched junction bases: 5.

The V gene is TRBV11-2, the J gene TRBJ2-3; D unclear. The CDR3 totals 15 residues. V was trimmed by 1 base and J by 2 bases, leaving 10 bases between them. Germline-derived CDR1 and CDR2 are SGHAT and FQNNGV. CDR3 sequence: CASSLGASNTDTQYF. The CDR3 DNA is TGTGCCAGCAGCTTAGGGGCATCAAACACAGATACGCAGTATTTT.

This rearrangement joins TRBV11-2 to TRBJ2-5; TRBD2 agrees at 10 bases. The CDR3 is 17 amino acids. Per the germline V gene, CDR1 is SGHAT and CDR2 is FQNNGV. Trimming removed 0 bases from V and 3 bases from J; junction bases left unmatched: 7. CDR3 DNA: TGTGCCAGCAGCTTAGATCTGGAACTAGCGGGGAAAGAGACCCAGTACTTC. Translating gives CASSLDLELAGKETQYF.

V and J are TRBV15 and TRBJ1-2; the D is unclear. The CDR3 contains 14 residues. Germline assignment: CDR1 LNHNV and CDR2 YYDKDF (reference sequence). Between the trimmed V and J ends, which lost 0 bases and 8 bases, there was a span of 13 bases. This chain's CDR3 is CATSREGSRGGYTF. The CDR3 DNA is TGTGCCACCAGCAGAGAAGGCTCCCGAGGGGGCTACACCTTC.

This rearrangement joins TRBV19 to TRBJ1-1; 9 positions agree with TRBD1. CDR3 length: 14 residues. The V gene end was trimmed by 5 bases and the J gene end by 4 bases; junction bases not matched to a gene: 5. Germline V gene lookup returns CDR1 LNHDA and CDR2 SQIVND (reference sequence). CDR3: CASSYRGLGTEAFF. CDR3 sequence (DNA): TGTGCCAGTAGTTACAGGGGGCTGGGCACTGAAGCTTTCTTT.

The V gene is TRBV7-6, the J gene TRBJ2-1; TRBD2 matches at 8 bases. The CDR3 runs to 16 residues. The J segment lost 0 bases and the V segment lost 4 bases, leaving 5 bases of the junction unmatched. Looked up from germline, CDR1 is SGHVS and CDR2 is FNYEAQ. Written as DNA, the CDR3 is TGTGCCAGCAGCTCCTTAGCGGGGAGCTCCTACAATGAGCAGTTCTTC. As protein: CASSSLAGSSYNEQFF. Together with reference TRBV7-6 and TRBJ2-1, the CDR3 gives the full variable domain: GAGVSQSPRYKVTKRGQDVALRCDPISGHVSLYWYRQALGQGPEFLTYFNYEAQQDKSGLPNDRFSAERPEGSISTLTIQRTEQRDSAMYRCASSSLAGSSYNEQFFGPGTRLTVL.

The chain uses TRBV5-1 and TRBJ1-1, with D uncertain. The germline V gene encodes CDR1 SGHRS and CDR2 YFSETQ. The ends were cut back, 4 bases at V and 0 bases at J, with 7 bases in the middle. The CDR3 loop spans 13 amino acids. The CDR3 here is CASSPQMNTEAFF. CDR3 DNA: TGCGCCAGCAGCCCGCAGATGAACACTGAAGCTTTCTTT. Drawing the rest from reference TRBV5-1 and TRBJ1-1, the complete variable domain is KAGVTQTPRYLIKTRGQQVTLSCSPISGHRSVSWYQQTPGQGLQFLFEYFSETQRNKGNFPGRFSGRQFSNSRSEMNVSTLELGDSALYLCASSPQMNTEAFFGQGTRLTVV.

This rearrangement joins TRBV20-1 to TRBJ1-1, with 7 bases aligning to TRBD1. The CDR3 is made up of 11 amino acids. The germline V gene encodes CDR1 DFQATT and CDR2 SNEGSKA (reference sequence). The V gene end was trimmed by 6 bases and the J gene end by 11 bases; junction bases not matched to a gene: 9. CDR3 sequence: CSASGTVEAFF. The CDR3 DNA follows: TGCAGTGCCTCCGGGACAGTAGAGGCTTTCTTT.

The chain joins TRBV29-1 to TRBJ1-6, with a tentative D call TRBD1 (5 bases). Looked up from germline, CDR1 is SQVTM and CDR2 is ANQGSEA. This CDR3 is built from 12 residues. The ends were cut back, 8 bases at V and 7 bases at J, with 12 bases in the middle. CDR3 sequence: CSTVGGNSPLHF. The DNA of the CDR3 is TGCAGCACTGTGGGGGGGAATTCACCCCTCCACTTT.

The chain carries TRBV6-2 or TRBV6-3 and TRBJ1-1; D is unclear. The V and J ends lost 1 base and 7 bases respectively, with 16 bases between them. The CDR3 contains 15 residues. The V gene's germline CDR1 is MNHEY and CDR2 SVGEGT. DNA for the CDR3: TGTGCCAGCAGTTACTTAACGGTGCTCCGCTTTGAAGCTTTCTTT. This codes for CASSYLTVLRFEAFF.

This rearrangement joins TRBV5-1 to TRBJ2-7; TRBD1 matches at 7 bases. Germline trimming cut 3 bases from V and 4 bases from J; bases unmatched to any gene: 7. The CDR3 extends over 14 amino acids. Germline V gives CDR1 SGHRS, CDR2 YFSETQ. The CDR3 DNA is TGCGCCAGCAGCTCCCAGGGGGTAGGATACGAGCAGTACTTC. Translation gives CASSSQGVGYEQYF.